This T cell receptor (beta chain) was retrieved from a study of CD8 T cells in ankylosing spondylitis. MiXCR, run by TCRdb on the 5' RACE reads, gives a single entry per CDR3 protein. The table lists approximately 150,000 distinct CDR3 sequences, under 55% of them singletons. The CDR3 runs to 13 residues. V was clipped by 5 bases and J by 3 bases, with 7 bases between them. Germline CDR1 reads SGHAT; CDR2 reads FQDESV (reference sequence). Regarding the study as a whole: Disease-linked clones were CD8+ and relatively rare in peripheral blood. Earlier authors reported some of these motif variants in reactive arthritis synovial fluid and blood. A TCR beta motif made of fewer than ten highly homologous variants seemed typical of ankylosing spondylitis blood.

Remarks on this clonotype: Its antigen is undetermined.

Sequenced: synovial fluid, either unsorted or a sorted T cell fraction (not recorded which). The source of this sequence is a male donor with ankylosing spondylitis. The chain joins TRBV11-1 to TRBJ2-2; D ambiguous. CDR3 amino acids: CASSRLHTGELFF. The CDR3, as DNA: TGTGCCAGCAGCCGTTTGCACACCGGGGAGCTGTTTTTT.